This T cell receptor (beta chain) emerged from a study of shared clonotypes between healthy human individuals. Positive CCR7 selection of CD45RO-negative cells yielded the naive CD8 cells, and terminally differentiated effector memory CD45RA+ cells were excluded. Repertoires were generated with immunoSEQ multiplex PCR, while TCRdb's copy carries only in-frame clones and drops some. The table lists just over 2,000,000 clones, about 94% of them singletons. The CDR3 length is 13 residues. V shed 5 bases and J shed 5 bases, with 10 bases lying between them. From germline, CDR1 is MNHEY and CDR2 SMNVEV (reference sequence).

The sequencing input was naive CD8+ T cells sorted from blood. This clonotype was sampled from a man aged 18 to 35 in good health. The chain has TRBV27 and TRBJ2-1; D not certain. The CDR3 loop reads CASSPRRDNEQFF. The CDR3 DNA follows: TGTGCCAGCAGTCCGCGTAGAGACAATGAGCAGTTCTTC.